Shown below are 14 T cell receptor beta chains from a single sample sequenced in a study of Siglec-9 on CD8 T cells in melanoma. The protocol was immunoSEQ multiplex PCR, while the TCRdb copy is restricted to in-frame clones and leaves out a portion. Altogether over 30,000 clones are present, roughly 84% being singletons, with the ten largest covering approximately 1.7%. Material for sequencing was Siglec-9- CD8+ T cells sorted from blood. These TCRs come from a human donor in good health.

V gene TRBV11-2 combines with J gene TRBJ1-2; D possibly corresponds to TRBD1 (5 bases). The CDR3 runs 15 residues. Trimming stripped 0 bases from V and 1 base from J, with 9 bases between. Germline V CDR1 and CDR2: SGHAT, FQNNGV. The DNA for the CDR3 is TGTGCCAGCAGCTTAGATTGGGGGGATAACTATGGCTACACCTTC. Residues: CASSLDWGDNYGYTF.

The genes are TRBV7-6 and TRBJ2-2; D unresolved. The germline gives CDR1 SGHVS, CDR2 FNYEAQ. This CDR3 is 13 amino acids long. V was pared by 3 bases and J by 1 base, with 3 bases between. CDR3 sequence: CASSLGNTGELFF. The CDR3 DNA reads as TGTGCCAGCAGCTTGGGGAACACCGGGGAGCTGTTTTTT.

The chain links TRBV10-3 to TRBJ1-1; D is unclear. The length of the CDR3 is 16 residues. V was trimmed by 0 bases and J by 5 bases, leaving 16 bases between them. From germline, CDR1 is ENHRY and CDR2 SYGVKD. The DNA for the CDR3 is TGTGCCATCAGTGAGTCGACCCCGGGTAGGTATACTGAAGCTTTCTTT. Translating it yields CAISESTPGRYTEAFF.

This clone came up once. The J gene is TRBJ1-4, the V gene TRBV4-1, with a weak D call TRBD1 (6 bases). V was clipped by 4 bases and J by 8 bases, with 20 bases between them. The CDR3 has 16 amino acids. Germline V lookup: CDR1 MGHRA, CDR2 YSYEKL. CDR3 sequence: CASSPRWQGIEEKLFF. The DNA for the CDR3 is TGCGCCAGCAGCCCCCGTTGGCAGGGGATAGAGGAAAAACTGTTTTTT.

The chain employs TRBV11-2 and TRBJ2-1; the D is unclear. The CDR3 is 17 residues long. Germline V CDR1 and CDR2: SGHAT, FQNNGV. V dropped 3 bases and J dropped 2 bases, with 17 bases sitting between them. The DNA of the CDR3 is TGTGCCAGCAGCTTCTTTGGGTGGGCTTGGGCCTACAATGAGCAGTTCTTC. This translates into CASSFFGWAWAYNEQFF.

The chain is built from TRBV7-6 and TRBJ1-2; TRBD1 aligns across 7 bases. The germline gives CDR1 SGHVS, CDR2 FNYEAQ. The V segment lost 2 bases and the J segment 7 bases; nucleotides outside the gene matches: 4. CDR3 length equals 13 residues. CDR3 coding DNA: TGTGCCAGCAGCTTATCTACAGGGGCTGGCTACACCTTC. Amino acid sequence: CASSLSTGAGYTF.

This chain uses TRBV7-9 with TRBJ2-7; D perhaps matches TRBD2 (5 bases). The CDR3 sequence is 15 residues long. The ends were cut back, 5 bases at V and 5 bases at J, with 19 bases in the middle. Germline CDR1 is SEHNR and CDR2 is FQNEAQ (reference sequence). The CDR3 here is CASSPPASGIHEQYF. As DNA, the CDR3 is TGTGCCAGCAGCCCCCCTGCGTCGGGAATCCACGAGCAGTACTTC.

The gene calls are TRBV19 and TRBJ2-1, with TRBD2 matching 11 bases. V shed 0 bases, J shed 5 bases, and the junction held 6 bases outside the gene matches. This CDR3 is 17 amino acids long. CDR1 is LNHDA and CDR2 is SQIVND in the germline V gene (reference sequence). Written as DNA, the CDR3 is TGTGCCAGTAGTATAGATCGCGGGGGACTAGCGGACAATGAGCAGTTCTTC. This translates into CASSIDRGGLADNEQFF.

The chain couples TRBV10-1 to TRBJ2-1, with D tentatively TRBD1 or TRBD2 (6 bases each). CDR3 length equals 18 residues. CDR1 WNHNN and CDR2 SYGVQD come from the germline V gene (reference sequence). Trimming stripped 8 bases from V and 4 bases from J, with 27 bases between. The CDR3 protein is CASLRGEWSERPYNEQFF. CDR3 DNA sequence: TGCGCCAGCTTAAGGGGGGAATGGAGTGAGAGGCCTTACAATGAGCAGTTCTTC.

This clone was observed once. The chain combines TRBV13 with TRBJ2-5, with D possibly TRBD2 on 6 matching bases. Germline V lookup: CDR1 PRHDT, CDR2 FYEKMQ (reference sequence). This CDR3 contains 17 residues. V was shortened by 4 bases and J by 2 bases, with 20 bases between the two germline ends. CDR3 protein: CASSWRQGIGLQETQYF. CDR3 nucleotides: TGTGCCAGCAGCTGGCGGCAGGGAATAGGACTACAAGAGACCCAGTACTTC. The full variable domain, rest sourced from reference TRBV13 and TRBJ2-5, is AAGVIQSPRHLIKEKRETATLKCYPIPRHDTVYWYQQGPGQDPQFLISFYEKMQSDKGSIPDRFSAQQFSDYHSELNMSSLELGDSALYFCASSWRQGIGLQETQYFGPGTRLLVL.

V usage is TRBV29-1 and J usage is TRBJ1-2, with D unclear. The V gene lost 6 bases and the J gene lost 3 bases, with 23 bases spanning the gap. Germline CDR1 reads SQVTM; CDR2 reads ANQGSEA. The CDR3 contains 16 residues. The CDR3 is CSVLWEDEEGYYGYTF. CDR3 DNA: TGCAGCGTCTTGTGGGAGGATGAGGAAGGGTACTATGGCTACACCTTC.

V gene TRBV4-1 combines with J gene TRBJ2-1; 7 positions agree with TRBD2. Germline assignment: CDR1 MGHRA and CDR2 YSYEKL. Trimming cost V 3 bases and J 5 bases; bases outside gene matches: 10. The length of the CDR3 is 16 residues. The CDR3 DNA sequence: TGCGCCAGCAGCCAGTCTTCCGGGACTATAAACAATGAGCAGTTCTTC. Amino acid sequence: CASSQSSGTINNEQFF.

V usage is TRBV2 and J usage is TRBJ2-1; TRBD1 matches at 7 bases. CDR1 SNHLY and CDR2 FYNNEI come from the germline V gene. With V trimmed by 6 bases and J by 6 bases, 2 bases remained unmatched. The CDR3 spans 12 residues. CDR3 protein: CASRYRGNEQFF. DNA for the CDR3: TGTGCCAGCAGATACAGGGGCAATGAGCAGTTCTTC.

CDR3 nucleotide sequence: TGTGCCAGCAGCTTGGAGCGGAACCCCCACGAGCAGTACTTC. It yields the protein CASSLERNPHEQYF. The chain employs TRBV5-4 and TRBJ2-7; a weak D match, TRBD2 (5 bases). Trimming stripped 0 bases from V and 5 bases from J, with 12 bases between. CDR1 and CDR2 from the germline V gene are SGHNT and YYREEE (reference sequence). The CDR3 runs to 14 residues.